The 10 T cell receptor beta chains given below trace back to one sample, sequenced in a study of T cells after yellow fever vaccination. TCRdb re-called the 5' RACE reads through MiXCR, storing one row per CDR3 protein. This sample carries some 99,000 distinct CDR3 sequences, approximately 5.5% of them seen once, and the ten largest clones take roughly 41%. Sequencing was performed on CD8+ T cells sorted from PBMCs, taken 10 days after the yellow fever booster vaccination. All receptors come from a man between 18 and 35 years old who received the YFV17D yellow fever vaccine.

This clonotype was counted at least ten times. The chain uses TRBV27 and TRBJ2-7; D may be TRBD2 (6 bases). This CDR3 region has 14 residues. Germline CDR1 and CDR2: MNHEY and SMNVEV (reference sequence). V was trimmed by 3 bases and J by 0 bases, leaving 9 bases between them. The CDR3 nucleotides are TGTGCCAGCAGTTTCCGGGGGATCTCCTACGAGCAGTACTTC. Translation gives CASSFRGISYEQYF.

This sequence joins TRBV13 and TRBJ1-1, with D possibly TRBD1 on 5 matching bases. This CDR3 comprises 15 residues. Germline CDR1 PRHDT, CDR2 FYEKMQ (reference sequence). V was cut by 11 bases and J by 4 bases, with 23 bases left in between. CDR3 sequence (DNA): TGTGCCTCCGGATTAGGGTGGGGGGAGGTCACTGAAGCTTTCTTT. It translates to CASGLGWGEVTEAFF.

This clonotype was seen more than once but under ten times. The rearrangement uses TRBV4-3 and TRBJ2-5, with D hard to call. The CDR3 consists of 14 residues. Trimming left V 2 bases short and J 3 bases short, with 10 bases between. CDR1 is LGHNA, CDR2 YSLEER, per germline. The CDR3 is CASSQNSIEETQYF. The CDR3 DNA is TGCGCCAGCAGCCAAAACAGCATTGAAGAGACCCAGTACTTC.

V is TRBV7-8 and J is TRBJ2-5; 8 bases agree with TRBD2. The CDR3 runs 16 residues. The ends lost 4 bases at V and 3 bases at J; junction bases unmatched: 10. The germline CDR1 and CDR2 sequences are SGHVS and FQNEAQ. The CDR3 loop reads CASSSRARAGEETQYF. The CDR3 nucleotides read TGTGCCAGCAGCTCAAGAGCGCGAGCGGGGGAAGAGACCCAGTACTTC.

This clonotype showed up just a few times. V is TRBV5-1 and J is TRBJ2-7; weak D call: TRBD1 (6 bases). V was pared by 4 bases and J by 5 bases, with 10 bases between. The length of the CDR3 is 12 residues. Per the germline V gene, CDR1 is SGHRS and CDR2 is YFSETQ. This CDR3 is CASSTRGHEQYF. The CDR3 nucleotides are TGCGCCAGCAGCACCAGGGGCCACGAGCAGTACTTC. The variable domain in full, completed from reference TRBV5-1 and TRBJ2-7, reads KAGVTQTPRYLIKTRGQQVTLSCSPISGHRSVSWYQQTPGQGLQFLFEYFSETQRNKGNFPGRFSGRQFSNSRSEMNVSTLELGDSALYLCASSTRGHEQYFGPGTRLTVT.

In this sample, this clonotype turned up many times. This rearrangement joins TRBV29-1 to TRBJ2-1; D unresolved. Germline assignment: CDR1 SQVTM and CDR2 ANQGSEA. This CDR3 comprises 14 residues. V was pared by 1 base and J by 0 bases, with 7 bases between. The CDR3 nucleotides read TGCAGCGTTGAAGGGGCAAACTCCTACAATGAGCAGTTCTTC. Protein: CSVEGANSYNEQFF.

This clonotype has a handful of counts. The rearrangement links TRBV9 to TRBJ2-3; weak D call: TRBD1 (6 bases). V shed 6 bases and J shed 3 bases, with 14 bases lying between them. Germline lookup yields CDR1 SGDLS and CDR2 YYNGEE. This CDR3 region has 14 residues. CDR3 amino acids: CASNRDTGTDTQYF. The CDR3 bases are TGTGCCAGCAATCGGGACACAGGGACAGATACGCAGTATTTT.

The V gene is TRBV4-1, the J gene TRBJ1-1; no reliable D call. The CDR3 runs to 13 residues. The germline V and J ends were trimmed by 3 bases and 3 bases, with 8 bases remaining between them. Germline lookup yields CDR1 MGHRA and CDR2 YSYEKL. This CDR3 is CASSQYADTEAFF. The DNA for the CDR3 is TGCGCCAGCAGCCAGTACGCAGACACTGAAGCTTTCTTT.

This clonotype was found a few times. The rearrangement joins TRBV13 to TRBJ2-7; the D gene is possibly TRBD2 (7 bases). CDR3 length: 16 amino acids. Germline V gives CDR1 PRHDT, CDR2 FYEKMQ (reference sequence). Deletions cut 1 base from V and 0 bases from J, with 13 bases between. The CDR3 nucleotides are TGTGCCAGCAGCTTAGTAGGGGGGGACGGCTCCTACGAGCAGTACTTC. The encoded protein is CASSLVGGDGSYEQYF.

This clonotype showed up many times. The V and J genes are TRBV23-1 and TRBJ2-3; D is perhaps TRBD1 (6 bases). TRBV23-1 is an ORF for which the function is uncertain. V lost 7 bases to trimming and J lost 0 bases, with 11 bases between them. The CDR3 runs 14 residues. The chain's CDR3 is CASITGSSTDTQYF. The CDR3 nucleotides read TGCGCCAGCATTACAGGGTCGAGCACAGATACGCAGTATTTT.